A selection of T cell receptor beta chains follows, all from one sample in a study of CD8 T cells in ankylosing spondylitis. TCRdb reprocessed the 5' RACE reads with MiXCR, giving one entry per CDR3 protein. The table records approximately 520,000 distinct CDR3 sequences, roughly 5.2% of them present only once. The sample comprised blood, either unsorted or a sorted T cell fraction (not recorded which). These TCRs come from a male donor with ankylosing spondylitis. Each CDR3 is given with its conserved first and last residue. The order of the fields is V gene, CDR3 length, CDR3 protein.

TRBV4-2,14,CARSTRDRYYEQYF
TRBV15,17,CATSRVPSPGFHYEQYF
TRBV20-1,14,CSARDLRGSDEAFF
TRBV20-1,14,CSAPPTGGIQPQHF
TRBV5-5,13,CASGWGSNEKLFF
TRBV9,18,CASSVRVGAGSGANVLTF
TRBV12-3/TRBV12-4,14,CASSLKVGSYEQYF
TRBV4-1,15,CASSQETGLLYEQYF
TRBV30,14,CAWSAGILNSPLHF
TRBV4-3,13,CASSQDVWAEAFF
TRBV25-1,13,CASNSGLAGDQFF
TRBV11-1,13,CASSLLWTYEQYF
TRBV9,15,CASSAAGRSYNEQFF
TRBV7-9,16,CASSLAWTSDTDTQYF
TRBV7-6,12,CASSLDLGPQHF
TRBV4-3,14,CASSQDYANTEAFF
TRBV20-1,11,CSARRATEQFF
TRBV3-1,15,CASSLTPQLSYGYTF
TRBV28,14,CASSPPGQGAKVYF
TRBV27,15,CASSLRQGPWDEQFF
TRBV20-1,15,CSAQWTSGRNNEQFF
TRBV20-1,14,CSAAWDTSNTEAFF
TRBV9,16,CASSDGTANLNTEAFF
TRBV6-1,14,CASSPGQGWGEQYF
TRBV20-1,18,CSARGAKQRDSYLNEQFF
TRBV5-1,15,CASSLGTIGLNEQFF
TRBV4-1,15,CASSHRSGGNYGYTF
TRBV28,15,CASSRLWGFGTEAFF
TRBV6-1,14,CASTYRYGSYEQYF